This passage covers 10 T cell receptor beta chains from one sample sequenced in a study of blood T cell repertoires in COVID-19. The data were produced by immunoSEQ multiplex PCR, yet TCRdb's version contains in-frame clones alone and is incomplete. The repertoire consists of hundreds of thousands of clones, with 80% to 90% occurring once and the leading ten covering roughly 8.3%. The source material was PBMCs or T cells enriched from blood (not recorded which). The receptors here all came from a man aged 40-49 years who had recovered from COVID-19.

This CDR3 reads CASGARTGANVLTF. CDR3 nucleotide sequence: TGCGCCAGCGGGGCTCGGACTGGGGCCAACGTCCTGACTTTC. The chain couples TRBV5-1 to TRBJ2-6; maybe TRBD1 (5 bases). V gave up 7 bases and J gave up 2 bases, with 10 bases separating them. Germline CDR1 SGHRS, CDR2 YFSETQ. The CDR3 covers 14 residues.

The chain combines TRBV7-2 with TRBJ2-1; 7 positions match TRBD2. The ends lost 6 bases at V and 3 bases at J; junction bases unmatched: 14. The CDR3 totals 17 residues. Germline CDR1 SGHTA, CDR2 FQGNSA. The CDR3 nucleotides read TGTGCCAGCAGACTCCGTCCGGGGGGTCTAAACTACAATGAGCAGTTCTTC. Translated: CASRLRPGGLNYNEQFF.

In this sample, this clone turned up once. DNA for the CDR3: TGTGCCAGCAGCTTTACTAGCGGCACAGATACGCAGTATTTT. Its translation: CASSFTSGTDTQYF. The chain links TRBV7-2 to TRBJ2-3, with 7 nucleotides matching TRBD2. J was trimmed by 1 base and V by 3 bases; bases with no gene match: 1. The CDR3 spans 14 residues. Germline V gene sequence: CDR1 SGHTA, CDR2 FQGNSA.

The chain joins TRBV3-1 (or the pseudogene TRBV3-2) to TRBJ1-5; the D is unclear. V was trimmed by 0 bases and J by 0 bases, leaving 6 bases between them. The V gene's germline CDR1 is LGHDT and CDR2 YNNKEL (reference sequence). The length of the CDR3 is 15 residues. The DNA of the CDR3 is TGTGCCAGCAGCCAAGATCACAGTAGCAATCAGCCCCAGCATTTT. It encodes CASSQDHSSNQPQHF.

The chain links TRBV5-1 to TRBJ1-1; 8 bases line up with TRBD1. V lost 4 bases to trimming and J lost 1 base; unmatched junction nucleotides: 6. CDR3 length: 15 amino acids. Germline V gives CDR1 SGHRS, CDR2 YFSETQ. The DNA of the CDR3 is TGCGCCAGCAGCCCACCCACAGGGGGGAACACTGAAGCTTTCTTT. Protein: CASSPPTGGNTEAFF.

The chain links TRBV3-1 (or the pseudogene TRBV3-2) to TRBJ1-5; D is unclear. Germline V gene sequence: CDR1 LGHDT, CDR2 YNNKEL (reference sequence). The length of the CDR3 is 14 residues. V lost 0 bases, J lost 4 bases, and 7 bases lay in between. The CDR3 nucleotides are TGTGCCAGCAGCCAAGATGCCGGGAATCAGCCCCAGCATTTT. Its translation: CASSQDAGNQPQHF.

V usage is TRBV4-3 and J usage is TRBJ1-1, with D uncertain. This CDR3 region has 17 residues. With 1 base removed from V and 5 bases from J, the gap between germline ends came to 20 bases. Germline-derived CDR1 and CDR2 are LGHNA and YSLEER. CDR3: CASSQALREGYLTEAFF. The CDR3 DNA is TGCGCCAGCAGCCAAGCCCTAAGAGAGGGATATTTAACTGAAGCTTTCTTT.

The chain links TRBV5-1 to TRBJ2-7; 9 bases are shared with TRBD2. From germline, CDR1 is SGHRS and CDR2 YFSETQ. The CDR3 consists of 16 residues. Trimming cost V 6 bases and J 2 bases; bases outside gene matches: 12. This chain's CDR3 is CASNLGGASGAYEQYF. The CDR3 bases are TGCGCCAGCAACCTCGGTGGGGCTAGCGGGGCCTACGAGCAGTACTTC.

The chain links TRBV18 to TRBJ1-6; 7 nucleotides agree with TRBD1. The V and J ends lost 5 bases and 0 bases, in that order; junction bases with no gene match: 7. The CDR3 extends over 17 amino acids. Germline loops: CDR1 KGHSH, CDR2 LQKENI. CDR3 residues: CASSANRGSSYNSPLHF. CDR3 DNA: TGTGCCAGCTCAGCAAACAGGGGTAGCTCCTATAATTCACCCCTCCACTTT. Variable domain in full (rest from reference TRBV18 and TRBJ1-6): NAGVMQNPRHLVRRRGQEARLRCSPMKGHSHVYWYRQLPEEGLKFMVYLQKENIIDESGMPKERFSAEFPKEGPSILRIQQVVRGDSAAYFCASSANRGSSYNSPLHFGNGTRLTVT.

The J gene is TRBJ2-3, the V gene TRBV7-9; 8 positions agree with TRBD1. Looked up from germline, CDR1 is SEHNR and CDR2 is FQNEAQ (reference sequence). The CDR3 has 16 residues. After removal of 4 bases from V and 1 base from J, the junction contained 7 bases not matched to a gene. The DNA for the CDR3 is TGTGCCAGCAGCTCACGGACAGGGCGGGGCACAGATACGCAGTATTTT. Translated, it gives CASSSRTGRGTDTQYF.